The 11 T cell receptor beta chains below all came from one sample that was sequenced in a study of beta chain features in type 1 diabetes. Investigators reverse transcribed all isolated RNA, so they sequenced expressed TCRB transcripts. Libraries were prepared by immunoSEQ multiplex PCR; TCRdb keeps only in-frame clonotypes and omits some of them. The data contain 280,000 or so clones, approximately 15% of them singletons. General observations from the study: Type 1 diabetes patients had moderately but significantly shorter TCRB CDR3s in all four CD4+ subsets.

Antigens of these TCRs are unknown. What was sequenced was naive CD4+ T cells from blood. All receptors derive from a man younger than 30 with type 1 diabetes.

The CDR3 nucleotides are TGTGCCAGCAGCGAACACCGGATCGGGCAGGGGAATTCACCCCTCCACTTT. This gives the protein CASSEHRIGQGNSPLHF. This chain links TRBV11-2 with TRBJ1-6; D is perhaps TRBD1 (6 bases). The germline CDR1 and CDR2 sequences are SGHAT and FQNNGV. V dropped 5 bases and J dropped 7 bases, with 21 bases sitting between them. CDR3 size: 17 residues.

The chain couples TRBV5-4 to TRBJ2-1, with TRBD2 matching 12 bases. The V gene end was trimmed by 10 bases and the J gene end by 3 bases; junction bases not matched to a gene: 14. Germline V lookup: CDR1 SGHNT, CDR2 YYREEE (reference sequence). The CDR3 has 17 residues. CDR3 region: CAVGPGLAGPHYNEQFF. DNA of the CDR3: TGTGCCGTCGGTCCAGGACTAGCGGGACCACACTACAATGAGCAGTTCTTC.

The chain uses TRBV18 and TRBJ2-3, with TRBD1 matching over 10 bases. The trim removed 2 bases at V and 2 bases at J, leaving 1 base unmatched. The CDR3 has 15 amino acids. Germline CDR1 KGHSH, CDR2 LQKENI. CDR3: CASSPGTGATDTQYF. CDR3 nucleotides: TGTGCCAGCTCACCAGGGACAGGGGCCACAGATACGCAGTATTTT.

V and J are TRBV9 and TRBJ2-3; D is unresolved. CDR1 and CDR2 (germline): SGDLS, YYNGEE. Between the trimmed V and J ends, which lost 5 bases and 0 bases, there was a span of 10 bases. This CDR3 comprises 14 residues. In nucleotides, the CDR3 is TGTGCCAGCAGTGATAGGAGCAGCACAGATACGCAGTATTTT. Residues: CASSDRSSTDTQYF.

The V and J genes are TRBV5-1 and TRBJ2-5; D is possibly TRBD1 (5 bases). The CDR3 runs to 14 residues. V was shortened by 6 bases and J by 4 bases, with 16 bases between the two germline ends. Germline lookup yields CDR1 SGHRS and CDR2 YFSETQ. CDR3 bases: TGCGCCAGCAAAGGGGCGGTTCAACGAGAGACCCAGTACTTC. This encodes CASKGAVQRETQYF.

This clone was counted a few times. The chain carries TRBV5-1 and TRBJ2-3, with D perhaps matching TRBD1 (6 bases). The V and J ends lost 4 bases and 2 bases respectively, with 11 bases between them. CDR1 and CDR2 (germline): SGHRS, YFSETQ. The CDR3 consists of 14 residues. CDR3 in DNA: TGCGCCAGCAGCGTGGGGACATCCACAGATACGCAGTATTTT. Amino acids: CASSVGTSTDTQYF. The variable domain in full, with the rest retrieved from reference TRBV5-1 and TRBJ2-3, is KAGVTQTPRYLIKTRGQQVTLSCSPISGHRSVSWYQQTPGQGLQFLFEYFSETQRNKGNFPGRFSGRQFSNSRSEMNVSTLELGDSALYLCASSVGTSTDTQYFGPGTRLTVL.

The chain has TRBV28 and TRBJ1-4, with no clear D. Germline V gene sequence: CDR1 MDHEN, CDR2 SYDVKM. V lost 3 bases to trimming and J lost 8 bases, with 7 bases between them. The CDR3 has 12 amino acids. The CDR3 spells CASSFELEKLFF. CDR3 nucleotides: TGTGCCAGCAGTTTTGAACTCGAAAAACTGTTTTTT.

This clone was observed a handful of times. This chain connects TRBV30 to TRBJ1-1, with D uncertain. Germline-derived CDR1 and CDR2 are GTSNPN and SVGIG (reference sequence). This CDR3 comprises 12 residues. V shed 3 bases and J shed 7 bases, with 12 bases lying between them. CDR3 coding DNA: TGTGCCTGGAGGAGGGAATTTGTTGAAGCTTTCTTT. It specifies CAWRREFVEAFF.

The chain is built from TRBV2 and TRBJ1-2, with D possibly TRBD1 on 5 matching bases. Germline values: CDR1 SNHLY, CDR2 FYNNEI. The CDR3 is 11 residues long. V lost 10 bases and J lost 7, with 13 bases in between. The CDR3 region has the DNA TGTGCCATAGACAGAGGCGCTGGCTACACCTTC. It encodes CAIDRGAGYTF.

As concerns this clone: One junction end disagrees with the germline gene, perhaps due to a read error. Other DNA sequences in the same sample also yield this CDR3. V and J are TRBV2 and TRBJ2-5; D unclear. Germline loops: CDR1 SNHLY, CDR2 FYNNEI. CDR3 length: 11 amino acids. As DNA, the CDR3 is TGTGCCAGCAGTTACCAGGAGACCCAGTACTTC. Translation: CASSYQETQYF. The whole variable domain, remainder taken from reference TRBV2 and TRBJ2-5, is EPEVTQTPSHQVTQMGQEVILRCVPISNHLYFYWYRQILGQKVEFLVSFYNNEISEKSEIFDDQFSVERPDGSNFTLKIRSTKLEDSAMYFCASSYQETQYFGPGTRLLVL.

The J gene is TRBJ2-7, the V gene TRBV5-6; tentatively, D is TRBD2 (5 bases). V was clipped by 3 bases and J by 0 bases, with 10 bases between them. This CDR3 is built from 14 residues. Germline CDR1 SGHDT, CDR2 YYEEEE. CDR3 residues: CASSSPGFSYEQYF. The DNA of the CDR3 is TGTGCCAGCAGCTCCCCGGGGTTCTCCTACGAGCAGTACTTC.